Sequencing of this TCR beta chain was carried out in a study of blood T cells in healthy people across ages. V shed 3 bases and J shed 5 bases, with 7 bases lying between them. CDR3 length equals 12 residues. Germline CDR1 and CDR2: MDHEN and SYDVKM. PBMCs numbering at least 6 million were isolated per sample. A J-beta primer mix and a sample-barcoded 5' primer were used in a second PCR of roughly 7 to 12 cycles. Every cDNA molecule carried a tag from a template-switch adaptor bearing 12 random nucleotides. Sequencing yielded, for each sample, at least 3 million paired-end reads carrying CDR3. TCRdb reprocessed the 5' RACE reads via MiXCR and lists one record per CDR3 protein. The sample consists of 1.5 million to 2 million distinct CDR3 sequences, 25% to 30% of them appearing once. This clonotype was seen many times.

The V call is TRBV28, the J call TRBJ1-2, with D uncertain. Specimen: blood. This TCR was sampled from a woman under 40 in good health. The CDR3 protein is CASSFRVYGYTF. The CDR3 DNA is TGTGCCAGCAGTTTTAGGGTATATGGCTACACCTTC.